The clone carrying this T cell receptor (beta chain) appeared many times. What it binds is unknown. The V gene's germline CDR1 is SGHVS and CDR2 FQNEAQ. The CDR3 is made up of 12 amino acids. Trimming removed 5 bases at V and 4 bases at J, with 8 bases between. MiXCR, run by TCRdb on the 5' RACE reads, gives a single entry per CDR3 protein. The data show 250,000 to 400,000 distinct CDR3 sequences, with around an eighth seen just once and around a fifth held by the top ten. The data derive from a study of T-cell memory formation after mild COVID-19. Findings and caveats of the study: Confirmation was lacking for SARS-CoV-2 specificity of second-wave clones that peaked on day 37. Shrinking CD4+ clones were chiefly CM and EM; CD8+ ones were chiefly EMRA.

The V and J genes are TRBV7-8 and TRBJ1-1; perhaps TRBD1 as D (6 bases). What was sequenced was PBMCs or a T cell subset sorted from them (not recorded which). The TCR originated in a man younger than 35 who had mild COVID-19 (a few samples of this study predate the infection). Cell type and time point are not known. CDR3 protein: CASSLGATEAFF. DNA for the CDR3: TGTGCCAGCAGCCTGGGGGCCACTGAAGCTTTCTTT.